This TCR beta chain was identified during a study of blood T cell repertoires in COVID-19. Across the whole study: Acute and convalescent COVID-19 samples came from the United States, Italy and Spain.

The CDR3 has 17 residues. Per germline, CDR1 LGHNA and CDR2 YSLEER. Trimming cost V 3 bases and J 1 base, with 18 bases left between them. Patients from Seattle were sampled longitudinally, starting during active infection. Per the study methods: Reference gene primer amplification yielded estimated nucleated cell counts. TCRdb keeps only in-frame clones here, not all; method: immunoSEQ multiplex PCR. V, J and clone size are those of that table, while D and trimming were read from the DNA. The sample has 300,000 to 400,000 clones, about nine tenths seen once. The material sequenced was peripheral blood. The rearrangement links TRBV4-3 to TRBJ1-1; possible D gene TRBD1, 5 bases. This clonotype was sampled from a woman in her 70s with COVID-19, enrolled during active disease. CDR3 nucleotides: TGCGCCAGCAGCCATACGCTGACAGTTTACAAGAACACTGAAGCTTTCTTT. Translating gives CASSHTLTVYKNTEAFF.